Sequencing of this T cell receptor (beta chain) was carried out in a study of CD8 T cell repertoires and HIV-1 epitope variants. For the study at large: Separate wells received one of Twenty-five Gag or Nef variant peptides. Control wells had CMV/EBV/flu peptides, negative Ebola AY9, or no peptide.

Points from the study as a whole: The assay identified only TCR beta chains of antigen-proliferating T cells.

Data came from immunoSEQ multiplex PCR; TCRdb stores just in-frame clones and leaves some out. This sample yields a few thousand clones, of which 65% to 70% are seen a single time; approximately 39% belongs to the top ten. The V end was cut by 0 bases, the J end by 6 bases, with 14 bases between. Germline V gene lookup returns CDR1 LGHNA and CDR2 YNFKEQ. The CDR3 extends over 16 amino acids. On this clone itself: No antigen is known for it.

Specimen: cultured CD8+ T cells derived from PBMCs. V is TRBV4-2 and J is TRBJ1-4; unclear D gene. This TCR was sampled from a male donor with HIV. CDR3: CASSQDFLGGDEKLFF. The CDR3 bases are TGTGCCAGCAGCCAAGATTTCCTTGGTGGGGATGAAAAACTGTTTTTT.